The 15 T cell receptor beta chains listed next were all sequenced from one sample in a study of blood T cell repertoires in COVID-19. Profiling relied on immunoSEQ multiplex PCR, and the TCRdb table lists in-frame clones only, not all of them. The sample shows approximately 450,000 clones, about 85% of them seen only once. Sequenced material: PBMCs or T cells enriched from blood (not recorded which). The receptor set was obtained from a woman in her late teens or twenties with acute COVID-19.

The chain is built from TRBV12-2 and TRBJ2-3; TRBD2, the D gene given by the table, was not confirmed from the DNA. TRBV12-2 is shown as a pseudogene. This CDR3 comprises 15 residues. CDR3 nucleotide sequence: TGTGCAAGTCGCCGGCGGACTAGCCTTAAAGATACGCAGTATTTT. The encoded protein is CASRRRTSLKDTQYF.

This chain joins TRBV9 and TRBJ1-2, with 10 bases aligning to TRBD1. The CDR3 consists of 16 residues. Germline loops: CDR1 SGDLS, CDR2 YYNGEE. V lost 2 bases, J lost 4 bases, and 8 bases stayed unmatched. This CDR3 is CASSVRWDRGSYGYTF. Here the CDR3 DNA reads TGTGCCAGCAGCGTCAGATGGGACAGGGGTAGCTATGGCTACACCTTC.

With regard to this clone: Different DNA sequences within this sample yield the same CDR3. The CDR3 DNA follows: TGTGCCAGCAGTCCCGGGTACGAGCAGTACTTC. Its translation: CASSPGYEQYF. This rearrangement joins TRBV12-3 or TRBV12-4 to TRBJ2-7; D gene uncertain. This CDR3 is 11 amino acids long. The V end was cut by 5 bases, the J end by 4 bases, with 6 bases between.

Here the CDR3 reads CASSFRAGSPGANVLTF. CDR3 nucleotide sequence: TGTGCCAGCAGTTTTAGGGCGGGCTCACCTGGGGCCAACGTCCTGACTTTC. J is TRBJ2-6 and V is TRBV28; possible D gene TRBD2, 5 bases. V lost 3 bases and J 2 bases, leaving 14 bases between the germline ends. Germline V gene data show CDR1 as MDHEN and CDR2 as SYDVKM. CDR3 size: 17 residues.

V gene TRBV19 combines with J gene TRBJ2-7; D call uncertain. The V gene's germline CDR1 is LNHDA and CDR2 SQIVND (reference sequence). The V gene lost 5 bases and the J gene lost 0 bases, with 5 bases spanning the gap. The CDR3 runs 12 residues. Here the CDR3 reads CASSRVSYEQYF. CDR3 nucleotide sequence: TGTGCCAGTAGTCGCGTCTCCTACGAGCAGTACTTC.

The sample holds a few counts of this clone. The CDR3: CASTPGVSRNQPQHF. The CDR3 DNA reads TGTGCCAGTACCCCGGGGGTATCTCGCAATCAGCCCCAGCATTTT. V gene TRBV19 combines with J gene TRBJ1-5; tentatively, D is TRBD1 (5 bases). From germline, CDR1 is LNHDA and CDR2 SQIVND (reference sequence). V lost 7 bases and J lost 2, with 15 bases in between. This CDR3 has 15 residues.

This chain links TRBV20-1 with TRBJ2-5, with D unclear. The V end lost 5 bases, the J end lost 4 bases, and 8 bases lay between the germline ends. Germline CDR1 is DFQATT and CDR2 is SNEGSKA (reference sequence). The CDR3 covers 11 residues. CDR3 nucleotide sequence: TGCAGTGCTTCTAAAAGAGAGACCCAGTACTTC. The encoded protein is CSASKRETQYF.

The chain carries TRBV5-6 and TRBJ2-1; 9 bases align to TRBD2. Trimming took 0 bases from V and 4 from J; bases not matched to a gene: 8. Germline CDR1 and CDR2: SGHDT and YYEEEE. CDR3 length equals 17 residues. The CDR3 DNA reads TGTGCCAGCAGCTTGGTTGTGAGACTAGCGGAATACAATGAGCAGTTCTTC. Translating it yields CASSLVVRLAEYNEQFF.

The chain employs TRBV7-9 and TRBJ2-1; TRBD2 agrees at 11 bases. V shed 4 bases, J shed 4 bases, and the junction held 3 bases outside the gene matches. CDR1 and CDR2 from the germline V gene are SEHNR and FQNEAQ (reference sequence). This CDR3 has 15 amino acids. CDR3 amino acids: CASSSGLADYNEQFF. CDR3 nucleotide sequence: TGTGCCAGCAGCTCGGGACTAGCGGATTACAATGAGCAGTTCTTC.

The gene calls are TRBV5-1 and TRBJ1-1; no clear D. The CDR3 is 16 residues long. Per the germline V gene, CDR1 is SGHRS and CDR2 is YFSETQ. V was clipped by 7 bases and J by 1 base, with 20 bases between them. This CDR3 reads CASHNEAGLKNTEAFF. CDR3 in DNA: TGCGCCAGCCACAATGAGGCGGGTTTGAAGAACACTGAAGCTTTCTTT.

In the case of this clone: Other DNA sequences from this sample encode an identical CDR3 as well. This chain links TRBV7-9 with TRBJ2-7; D ambiguous. V dropped 5 bases and J dropped 3 bases, with 5 bases sitting between them. The CDR3 is made up of 11 amino acids. CDR1 and CDR2 from the germline V gene are SEHNR and FQNEAQ (reference sequence). The CDR3 loop is CASSINYEQYF. In DNA, the CDR3 is TGTGCCAGCAGCATCAACTACGAGCAGTACTTC.

The V call is TRBV2, the J call TRBJ2-2, with 10 bases that match TRBD1. V lost 5 bases and J lost 7; bases outside the gene matches: 7. The V gene's germline CDR1 is SNHLY and CDR2 FYNNEI. The CDR3 runs 15 residues. CDR3 region: CASSPGQGTGGELFF. Here the CDR3 DNA reads TGTGCCAGCAGTCCGGGACAGGGGACGGGCGGGGAGCTGTTTTTT.

The chain combines TRBV11-2 with TRBJ2-1; 13 bases match TRBD2. V gave up 5 bases and J gave up 7 bases; unmatched junction bases: 8. The CDR3 sequence is 16 residues long. The germline V gene encodes CDR1 SGHAT and CDR2 FQNNGV. CDR3 nucleotides: TGTGCCAGCAGCCGGCGACTAGCGGGAGGATGGAATGAGCAGTTCTTC. It yields the protein CASSRRLAGGWNEQFF. The full variable domain, in which reference TRBV11-2 and TRBJ2-1 provide the parts outside the CDR3, is EAGVAQSPRYKIIEKRQSVAFWCNPISGHATLYWYQQILGQGPKLLIQFQNNGVVDDSQLPKDRFSAERLKGVDSTLKIQPAKLEDSAVYLCASSRRLAGGWNEQFFGPGTRLTVL.

The chain is built from TRBV3-1 (or the pseudogene TRBV3-2) and TRBJ1-1; D might be TRBD1 (5 bases). CDR1 and CDR2 from the germline V gene are LGHDT and YNNKEL (reference sequence). V was trimmed by 3 bases and J by 3 bases, leaving 11 bases between them. This CDR3 has 14 amino acids. The CDR3 spells CASSHGGGHTEAFF. In nucleotides, the CDR3 is TGTGCCAGCAGCCACGGGGGAGGGCACACTGAAGCTTTCTTT.

The rearrangement links TRBV27 to TRBJ2-1; D unclear. The CDR3 loop spans 12 amino acids. Germline V CDR1 and CDR2: MNHEY, SMNVEV (reference sequence). V was shortened by 4 bases and J by 3 bases, with 4 bases between the two germline ends. The CDR3 nucleotides read TGTGCCAGCAGTTCAGGCTACAATGAGCAGTTCTTC. Amino acids: CASSSGYNEQFF.